This T cell receptor beta chain was profiled in a study of PD-1 and CTLA-4 blockade in melanoma (dated by TCRdb to the early 2020s). Notes on the research overall: The study compared how PD-1 blockade and CTLA-4 blockade affected the melanoma-reactive CD8 T cell response in patients with melanoma.

Library method: the immunoSEQ multiplex PCR assay. The table comes from immuneACCESS by way of TCRdb, which keeps in-frame sequences with V and J called. Part of the clones is missing from these tables; in studies checked, under half for an unresolved V gene and the rest for unknown reasons. This sample is represented by tens of thousands of clones; 88% of them were singletons. 7.8% of the sample is taken by the ten largest. Sequences GTSNPN (CDR1) and SVGIG (CDR2) are obtained from the germline V gene (reference sequence). Including the terminal cysteine and phenylalanine, the CDR3 comprises 12 residues. The CDR3 DNA has 36 bases and is translated from base 1. Trimming removed 5 bases from V and 0 bases from J, leaving 5 bases between the germline ends. In regard to this clone: The antigen this receptor binds is unknown. Base-call qualities are not available, and no considerably larger clone is one nucleotide away.

This receptor chain uses TRBV30 and TRBJ1-3; a confident D gene designation cannot be given. The sample here was CD8+ T cells from peripheral blood, taken before anti-PD-1 treatment. This clonotype was sampled from a human donor with melanoma. The CDR3 region reads CAWGNSGNTIYF. The sequenced DNA is TGTGCCTGGGGAAACTCTGGAAACACCATATATTTT.